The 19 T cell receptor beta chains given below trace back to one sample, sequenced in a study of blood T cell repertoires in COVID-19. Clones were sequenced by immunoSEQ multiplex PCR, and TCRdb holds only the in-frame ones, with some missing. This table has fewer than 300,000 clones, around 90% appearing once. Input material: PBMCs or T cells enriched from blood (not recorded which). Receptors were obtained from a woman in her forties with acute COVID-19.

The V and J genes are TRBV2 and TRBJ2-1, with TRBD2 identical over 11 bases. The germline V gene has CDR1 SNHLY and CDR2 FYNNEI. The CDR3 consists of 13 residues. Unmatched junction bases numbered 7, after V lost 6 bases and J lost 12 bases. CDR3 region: CASSMALAGGQFF. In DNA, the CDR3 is TGTGCCAGCAGCATGGCTCTAGCGGGGGGGCAGTTCTTC.

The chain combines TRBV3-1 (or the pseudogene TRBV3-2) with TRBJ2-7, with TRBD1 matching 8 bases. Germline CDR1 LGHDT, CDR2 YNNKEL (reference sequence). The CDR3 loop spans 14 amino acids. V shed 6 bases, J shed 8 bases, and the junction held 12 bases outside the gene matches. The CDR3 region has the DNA TGTGCCAGCAGTTTCCGGGACAGGAAGAATCAGCAGTACTTC. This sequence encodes CASSFRDRKNQQYF.

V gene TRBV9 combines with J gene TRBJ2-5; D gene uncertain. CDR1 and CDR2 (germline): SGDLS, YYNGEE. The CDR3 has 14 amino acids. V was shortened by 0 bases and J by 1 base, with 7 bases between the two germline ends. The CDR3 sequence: CASSVGGSQETQYF. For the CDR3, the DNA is TGTGCCAGCAGCGTAGGTGGCAGCCAAGAGACCCAGTACTTC.

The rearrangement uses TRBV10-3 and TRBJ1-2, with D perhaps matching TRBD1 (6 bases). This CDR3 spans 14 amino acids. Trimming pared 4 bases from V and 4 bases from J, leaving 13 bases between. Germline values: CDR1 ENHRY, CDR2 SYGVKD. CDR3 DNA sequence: TGTGCCATCAGTGGCAACGCGGGGGCCTATGGCTACACCTTC. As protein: CAISGNAGAYGYTF.

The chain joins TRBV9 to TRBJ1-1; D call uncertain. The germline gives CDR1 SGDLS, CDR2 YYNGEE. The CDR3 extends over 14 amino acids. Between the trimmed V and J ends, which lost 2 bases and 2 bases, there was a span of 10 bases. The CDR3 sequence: CASSVRDGNTEAFF. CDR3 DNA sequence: TGTGCCAGCAGCGTGAGGGATGGCAACACTGAAGCTTTCTTT.

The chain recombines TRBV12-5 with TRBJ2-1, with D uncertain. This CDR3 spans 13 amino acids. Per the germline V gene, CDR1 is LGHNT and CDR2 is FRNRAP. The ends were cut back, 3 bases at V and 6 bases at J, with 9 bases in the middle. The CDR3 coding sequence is TGTGCTAGTGGTTTTAGTGGTCTCAATGAGCAGTTCTTC. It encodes CASGFSGLNEQFF.

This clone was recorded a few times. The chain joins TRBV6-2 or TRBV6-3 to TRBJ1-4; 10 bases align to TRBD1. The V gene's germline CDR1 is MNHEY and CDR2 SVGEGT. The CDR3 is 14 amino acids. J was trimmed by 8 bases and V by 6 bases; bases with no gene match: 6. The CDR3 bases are TGTGCCAGCAGCAGACAGGGGGCGAGAGAAAAACTGTTTTTT. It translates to CASSRQGAREKLFF.

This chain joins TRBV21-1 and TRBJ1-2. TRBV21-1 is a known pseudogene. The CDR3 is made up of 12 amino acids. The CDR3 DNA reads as TGTGCCAGCAGCAAAGAGAAGCGGGGCTACACCTTC. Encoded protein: CASSKEKRGYTF.

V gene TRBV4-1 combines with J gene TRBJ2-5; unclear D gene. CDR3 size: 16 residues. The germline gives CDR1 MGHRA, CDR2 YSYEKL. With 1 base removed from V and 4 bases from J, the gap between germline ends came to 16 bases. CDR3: CASSQGPGGSGETQYF. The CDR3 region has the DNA TGCGCCAGCAGCCAAGGCCCCGGCGGCTCGGGAGAGACCCAGTACTTC.

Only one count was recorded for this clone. As DNA, the CDR3 is TGTGCCATCAGTGGGGCAGGGGATGGCTATGGCTACACCTTC. Translation gives CAISGAGDGYGYTF. This chain connects TRBV10-3 to TRBJ1-2; a possible D gene is TRBD1 (6 bases). V shed 4 bases and J shed 4 bases, with 13 bases lying between them. CDR1 and CDR2 from the germline V gene are ENHRY and SYGVKD. CDR3 length: 14 residues.

The chain's CDR3 is CASRVKDRSFAGELFF. The CDR3 DNA follows: TGTGCCAGTAGGGTCAAGGACAGGTCCTTCGCCGGGGAGCTGTTTTTT. J is TRBJ2-2 and V is TRBV19, with 7 bases that match TRBD1. The CDR3 has 16 residues. Germline loops: CDR1 LNHDA, CDR2 SQIVND (reference sequence). Trimming cost V 6 bases and J 6 bases; bases outside gene matches: 13.

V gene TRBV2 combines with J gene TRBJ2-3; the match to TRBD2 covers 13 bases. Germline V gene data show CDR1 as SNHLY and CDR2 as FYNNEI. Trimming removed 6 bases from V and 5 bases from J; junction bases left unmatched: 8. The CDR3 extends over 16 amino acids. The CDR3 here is CASRKGLAGEVDTQYF. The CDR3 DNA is TGTGCCAGCAGGAAAGGACTAGCGGGGGAGGTAGATACGCAGTATTTT.

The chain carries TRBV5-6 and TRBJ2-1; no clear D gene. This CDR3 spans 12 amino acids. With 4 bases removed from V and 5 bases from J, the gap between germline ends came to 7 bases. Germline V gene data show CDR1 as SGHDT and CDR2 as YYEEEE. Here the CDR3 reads CASSVTDNEQFF. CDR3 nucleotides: TGTGCCAGCAGCGTGACTGACAATGAGCAGTTCTTC.

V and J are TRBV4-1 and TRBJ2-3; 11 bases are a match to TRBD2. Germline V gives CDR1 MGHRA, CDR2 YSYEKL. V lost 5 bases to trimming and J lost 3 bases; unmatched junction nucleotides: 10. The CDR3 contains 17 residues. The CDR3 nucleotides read TGCGCCAGCAGCAGGAGTAGCGGGAGGGCCGAAACAGATACGCAGTATTTT. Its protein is CASSRSSGRAETDTQYF.

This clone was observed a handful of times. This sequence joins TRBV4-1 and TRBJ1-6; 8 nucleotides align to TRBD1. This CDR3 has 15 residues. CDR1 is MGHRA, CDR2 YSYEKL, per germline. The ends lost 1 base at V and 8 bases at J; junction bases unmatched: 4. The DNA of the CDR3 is TGCGCCAGCAGCCAAGTCGGGACAGGATATTCACCCCTCCACTTT. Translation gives CASSQVGTGYSPLHF.

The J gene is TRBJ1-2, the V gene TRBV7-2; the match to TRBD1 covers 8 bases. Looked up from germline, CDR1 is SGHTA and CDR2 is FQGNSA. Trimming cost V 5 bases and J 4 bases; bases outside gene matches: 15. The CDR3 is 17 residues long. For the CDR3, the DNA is TGTGCCAGCAGCCCTCAAAATACAGGGGGTATTGGCTATGGCTACACCTTC. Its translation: CASSPQNTGGIGYGYTF.

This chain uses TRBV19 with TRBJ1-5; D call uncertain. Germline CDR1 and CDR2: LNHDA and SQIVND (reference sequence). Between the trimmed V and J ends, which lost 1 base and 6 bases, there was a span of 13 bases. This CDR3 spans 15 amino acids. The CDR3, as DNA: TGTGCCAGTAGTATAGGTGCATGGGCAGGTCAGCCCCAGCATTTT. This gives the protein CASSIGAWAGQPQHF.

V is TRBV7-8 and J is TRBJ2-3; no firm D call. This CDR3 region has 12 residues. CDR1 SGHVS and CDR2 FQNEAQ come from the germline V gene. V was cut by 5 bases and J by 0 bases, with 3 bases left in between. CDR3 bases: TGTGCCAGCAGCCCGAGCACAGATACGCAGTATTTT. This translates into CASSPSTDTQYF.

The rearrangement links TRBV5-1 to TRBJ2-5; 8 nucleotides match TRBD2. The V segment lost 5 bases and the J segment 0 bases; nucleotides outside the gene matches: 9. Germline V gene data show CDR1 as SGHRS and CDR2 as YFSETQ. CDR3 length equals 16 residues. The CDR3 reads CASRKWASGYQETQYF. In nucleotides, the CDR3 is TGCGCCAGCAGAAAGTGGGCTAGCGGGTACCAAGAGACCCAGTACTTC.